This entry is about one T cell receptor (beta chain). The sample holds one count of this clone. It has no known antigen specificity. The record has no base qualities; no much larger clone is one base away. The CDR3 has 14 amino acids, counting the end cysteine and phenylalanine. The read is trimmed to its CDR3 DNA, 42 bases read in frame from base 1. V and J are truncated by 5 bases and 4 bases respectively, leaving an intervening sequence of 17 bases. The CDR1 and CDR2 encoded by the germline V gene are SQVTM and ANQGSEA. This sample is part of a study of shared clonotypes between healthy human individuals (TCRdb year 2020). For the study in its entirety: The cohort included a few men and a couple of women between 18 and 49 years of age. For each donor, CD4 naive and CD4 memory were each given three plates, CD8 naive was given two plates, and CD8 memory was given one plate. Different laboratories and diverse techniques were used to prepare libraries and sequence TCR repertoires, to increase sequencing depth and limit assay-specific biases. Blood TCR repertoires of five healthy adults were deeply sequenced to estimate repertoire size and the extent of clonotype sharing between individuals. Per donor, leukapheresis produced somewhere between about 0.8 and 9.5 billion PBMCs. What the study reported, not specific to this receptor: Only blood was sampled, and tissue TCR repertoires likely differ from those in blood. Pairwise subsampling indicated that sequencing depth was expected to affect the degree of clonotype sharing among donors. Larger estimated clonotype richness was generally found for naive subsets than for memory subsets. The small number of donors limited the genetic and exposure-history diversity represented. When a few donors were compared, the shared fraction of clonotypes was about 5.2% for naive CD4, approximately 3.5% for naive CD8, roughly 2.5% for memory CD4, and around 0.37% for memory CD8. Compared with non-shared clonotypes, clonotypes shared by all four sorted-subset donors had higher generation probabilities. Even with the large sequencing depth, rarefaction of the sorted-subset datasets indicated that sequencing was incomplete.

Donors were healthy HIV-negative adults with no recently reported acute infections or vaccinations. Only Caucasian adults living in Nashville, Tennessee, USA were represented among the donors. CD4+ T cells were enriched through magnetic negative selection, after which naive cells were positively selected on CD45RA and the remaining negative fraction served as the memory subset. After blood collection by leukapheresis, PBMCs were isolated using Ficoll-Histopaque density gradient centrifugation and then cryopreserved in the vapor phase of liquid nitrogen. Analytical flow cytometry was used to check the purity and quantity of each magnetically sorted T cell population. Each sorted fraction had its genomic DNA isolated and then quantified by UV absorbance on a Nanodrop 2000c. TCR CDR3 regions were amplified from genomic DNA by multiplex PCR using the deep immunoSEQ assay. For each cell subset, the extracted genomic DNA was distributed evenly across all wells of several immunoSEQ 96-well plates, and each plate served as one replicate. Each replicate PCR for sorted subsets received approximately 200 ng genomic DNA, equal to roughly 33,000 T cell genomes. Purified libraries were quantified with a Qubit 3.0 fluorometer, sized on a Bioanalyzer 2100, and re-quantified with the KAPA Library Quantification kit. Every immunoSEQ 96-well plate was sequenced on a dedicated single-read 150-cycle Illumina NextSeq 550 flow cell. The paper's processing steps were these. Because the immunoSEQ output included only junctional sequences and no quality scores, the filtering could not be the same as the filtering used for full-length reads. Sequences were annotated with PyIR, a Python wrapper for IgBLAST v1.9, using IMGT germline references to assign V/J genes and CDR3. Reads were filtered out if the reads had weak V/J assignments (E-value above 1e-6), no CDR3, stop codons, out-of-frame junctions, or ambiguous translated residues. A V3J clonotype was defined by an identical inferred V gene, J gene, and CDR3 amino acid sequence. To compute the percentage overlap between repertoires, the number of shared unique clonotypes was divided by the size of the smaller repertoire. Richness of each repertoire was evaluated using RTK rarefaction, the Chao1 estimator, and Recon v2.1 estimates of unobserved clonotypes. Generation probabilities for all TCRbeta clonotypes obtained by the gDNA method from several donors were computed using OLGA. TCRdb took over this immuneACCESS table, retaining in-frame rearrangements with V and J assigned. Such tables are incomplete; in checked studies, under half of the missing clones stem from an unresolved V gene, and the remainder is unexplained. V, J and clone size were drawn from that table, and D and trimming were deduced from the DNA. The sample table records a few hundred thousand clones; about 73% of these occur just once. More than 9% of the sample is in the top ten clones.

Recombination joined TRBV29-1 with TRBJ1-1, with TRBD1 tentatively as D gene (5 bases match). Sample: memory CD4+ T cells sorted from blood. This specimen's cell subset or site label, per the study, means: CD45RA-negative fraction. The sequence derives from a man aged 30 to 39 in good health. The DNA is TGCAGCGTTCCCTACCGGGAAGGGGCCACTGAAGCTTTCTTT. Its coded protein is CSVPYREGATEAFF. The entire variable domain, with the stretches around the CDR3 drawn from the reference TRBV29-1 and TRBJ1-1 proteins, is SAVISQKPSRDICQRGTSLTIQCQVDSQVTMMFWYRQQPGQSLTLIATANQGSEATYESGFVIDKFPISRPNLTFSTLTVSNMSPEDSSIYLCSVPYREGATEAFFGQGTRLTVV.